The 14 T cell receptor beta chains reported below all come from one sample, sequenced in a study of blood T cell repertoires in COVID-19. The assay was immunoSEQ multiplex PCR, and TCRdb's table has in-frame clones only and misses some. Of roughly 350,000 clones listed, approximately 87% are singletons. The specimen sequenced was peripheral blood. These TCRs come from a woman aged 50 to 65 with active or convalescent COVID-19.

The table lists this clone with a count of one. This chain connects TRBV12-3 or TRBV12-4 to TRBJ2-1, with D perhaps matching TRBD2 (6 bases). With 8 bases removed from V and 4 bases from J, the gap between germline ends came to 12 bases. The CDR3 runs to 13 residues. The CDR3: CASWRDEYNEQFF. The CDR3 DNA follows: TGTGCCAGCTGGCGGGACGAGTACAATGAGCAGTTCTTC.

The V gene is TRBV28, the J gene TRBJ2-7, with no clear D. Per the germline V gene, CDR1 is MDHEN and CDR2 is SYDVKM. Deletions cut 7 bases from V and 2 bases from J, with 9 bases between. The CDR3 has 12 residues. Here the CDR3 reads CASTPGPYEQYF. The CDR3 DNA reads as TGTGCCAGCACTCCTGGGCCCTACGAGCAGTACTTC. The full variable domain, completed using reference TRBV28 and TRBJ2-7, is DVKVTQSSRYLVKRTGEKVFLECVQDMDHENMFWYRQDPGLGLRLIYFSYDVKMKEKGDIPEGYSVSREKKERFSLILESASTNQTSMYLCASTPGPYEQYFGPGTRLTVT.

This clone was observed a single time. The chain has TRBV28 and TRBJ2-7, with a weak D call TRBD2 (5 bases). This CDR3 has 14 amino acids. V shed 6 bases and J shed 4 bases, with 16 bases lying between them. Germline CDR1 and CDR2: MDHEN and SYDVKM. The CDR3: CASSPDGKTYEQYF. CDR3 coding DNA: TGTGCCAGCAGCCCGGACGGGAAGACTTACGAGCAGTACTTC.

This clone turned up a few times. CDR3 bases: TGTGCCAGCAGCCGCGGGACAGCGAACAATCAGCCCCAGCATTTT. Amino acid sequence: CASSRGTANNQPQHF. J is TRBJ1-5 and V is TRBV5-8; 7 positions match TRBD1. The germline CDR1 and CDR2 sequences are SGHTS and YDEGEE. Trimming removed 4 bases from V and 3 bases from J; junction bases left unmatched: 7. The length of the CDR3 is 15 residues.

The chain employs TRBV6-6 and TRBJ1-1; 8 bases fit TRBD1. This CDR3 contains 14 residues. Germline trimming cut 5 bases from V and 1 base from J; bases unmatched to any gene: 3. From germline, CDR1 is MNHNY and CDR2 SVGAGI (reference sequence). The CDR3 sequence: CASSRGQANTEAFF. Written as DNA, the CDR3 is TGTGCCAGCAGTCGGGGACAGGCGAACACTGAAGCTTTCTTT.

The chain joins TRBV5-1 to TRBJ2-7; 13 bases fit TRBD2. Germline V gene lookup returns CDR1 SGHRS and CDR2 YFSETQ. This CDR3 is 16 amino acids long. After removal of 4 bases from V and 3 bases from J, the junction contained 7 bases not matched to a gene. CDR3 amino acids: CASSAATSGRFYEQYF. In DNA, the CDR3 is TGCGCCAGCAGCGCAGCGACTAGCGGGAGGTTCTACGAGCAGTACTTC.

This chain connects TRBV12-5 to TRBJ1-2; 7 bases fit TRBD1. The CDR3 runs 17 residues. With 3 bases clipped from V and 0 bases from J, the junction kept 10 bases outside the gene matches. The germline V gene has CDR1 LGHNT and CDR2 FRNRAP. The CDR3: CASGFRDSLYSNYGYTF. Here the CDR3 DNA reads TGTGCTAGTGGTTTCCGGGACAGCCTATACTCTAACTATGGCTACACCTTC.

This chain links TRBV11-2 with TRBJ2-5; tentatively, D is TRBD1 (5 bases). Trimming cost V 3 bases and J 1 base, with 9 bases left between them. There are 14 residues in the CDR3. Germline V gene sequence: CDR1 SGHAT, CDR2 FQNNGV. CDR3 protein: CASSFGARQETQYF. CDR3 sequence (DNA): TGTGCCAGCAGCTTTGGGGCCCGCCAAGAGACCCAGTACTTC.

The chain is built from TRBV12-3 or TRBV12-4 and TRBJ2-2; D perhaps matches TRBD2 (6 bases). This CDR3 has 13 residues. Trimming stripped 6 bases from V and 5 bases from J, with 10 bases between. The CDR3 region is CASRGGWTGELFF. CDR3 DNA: TGTGCCAGCAGAGGAGGGTGGACCGGGGAGCTGTTTTTT.

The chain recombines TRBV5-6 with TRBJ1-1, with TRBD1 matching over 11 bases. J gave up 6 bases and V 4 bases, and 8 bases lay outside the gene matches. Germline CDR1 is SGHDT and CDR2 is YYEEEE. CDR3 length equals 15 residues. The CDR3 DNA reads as TGTGCCAGCAGCGCCGGGACAGGGGGTCGGGCTGAAGCTTTCTTT. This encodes CASSAGTGGRAEAFF.

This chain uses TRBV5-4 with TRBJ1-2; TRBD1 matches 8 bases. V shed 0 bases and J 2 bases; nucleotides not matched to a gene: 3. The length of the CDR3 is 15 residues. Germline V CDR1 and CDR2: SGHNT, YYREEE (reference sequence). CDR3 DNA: TGTGCCAGCAGCTTGGGGCAGGGGGCGAACTATGGCTACACCTTC. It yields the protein CASSLGQGANYGYTF. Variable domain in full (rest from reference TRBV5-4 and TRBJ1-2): ETGVTQSPTHLIKTRGQQVTLRCSSQSGHNTVSWYQQALGQGPQFIFQYYREEENGRGNFPPRFSGLQFPNYSSELNVNALELDDSALYLCASSLGQGANYGYTFGSGTRLTVV.

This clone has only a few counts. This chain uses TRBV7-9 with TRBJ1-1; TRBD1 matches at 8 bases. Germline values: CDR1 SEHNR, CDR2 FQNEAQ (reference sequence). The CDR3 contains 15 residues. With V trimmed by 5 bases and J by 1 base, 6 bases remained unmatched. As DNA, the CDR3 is TGTGCCAGCAGCCAAACAGGGGGGACGAACACTGAAGCTTTCTTT. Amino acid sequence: CASSQTGGTNTEAFF.

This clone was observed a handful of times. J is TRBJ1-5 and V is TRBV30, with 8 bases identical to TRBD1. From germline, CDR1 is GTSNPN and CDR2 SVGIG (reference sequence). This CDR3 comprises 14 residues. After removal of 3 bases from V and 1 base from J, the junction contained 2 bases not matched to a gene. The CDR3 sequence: CAWSQGASNQPQHF. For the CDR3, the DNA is TGTGCCTGGAGCCAGGGGGCGAGCAATCAGCCCCAGCATTTT.

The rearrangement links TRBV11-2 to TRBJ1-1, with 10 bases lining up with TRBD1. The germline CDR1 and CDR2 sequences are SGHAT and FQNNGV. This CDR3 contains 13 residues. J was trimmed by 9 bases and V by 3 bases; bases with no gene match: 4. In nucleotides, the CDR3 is TGTGCCAGCAGCTTCGGGACAGGGGTAAAAGCTTTCTTT. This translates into CASSFGTGVKAFF.